The 16 T cell receptor beta chains reported below all come from one sample, sequenced in a study of T cell responses to AZD1222 COVID-19 vaccine. Some clones are missing from TCRdb's copy, which holds only in-frame ones; the method was immunoSEQ multiplex PCR. The sample has approximately 67,000 clones; under 90% are singletons. The specimen was peripheral blood, collected 28 days after the second AZD1222 dose. These receptors were obtained from an adult who received the AZD1222 COVID-19 vaccine.

CDR3 sequence reads: CASSFSGGNTGELFF. As DNA, the CDR3 is TGTGCCAGCAGCTTTAGCGGGGGCAACACCGGGGAGCTGTTTTTT. J is TRBJ2-2 and V is TRBV11-2; TRBD2 matches at 9 bases. Germline CDR1 SGHAT, CDR2 FQNNGV. The CDR3 has 15 residues. The V segment lost 3 bases and the J segment 2 bases; nucleotides outside the gene matches: 1. The full variable domain, in which reference TRBV11-2 and TRBJ2-2 provide the parts outside the CDR3, is EAGVAQSPRYKIIEKRQSVAFWCNPISGHATLYWYQQILGQGPKLLIQFQNNGVVDDSQLPKDRFSAERLKGVDSTLKIQPAKLEDSAVYLCASSFSGGNTGELFFGEGSRLTVL.

The CDR3 sequence: CASIAGHTIYF. The CDR3, as DNA: TGTGCCAGTATTGCCGGACACACCATATATTTT. The V and J genes are TRBV19 and TRBJ1-3; no firm D call. CDR1 is LNHDA and CDR2 is SQIVND in the germline V gene (reference sequence). This CDR3 has 11 amino acids. V was shortened by 7 bases and J by 8 bases, with 9 bases between the two germline ends. Together with reference TRBV19 and TRBJ1-3, the CDR3 gives the full variable domain: DGGITQSPKYLFRKEGQNVTLSCEQNLNHDAMYWYRQDPGQGLRLIYYSQIVNDFQKGDIAEGYSVSREKKESFPLTVTSAQKNPTAFYLCASIAGHTIYFGEGSWLTVV.

The chain has TRBV11-2 and TRBJ2-2; D is undetermined. The germline CDR1 and CDR2 sequences are SGHAT and FQNNGV. V was cut by 0 bases and J by 2 bases, with 7 bases left in between. The CDR3 loop spans 15 amino acids. The CDR3 coding sequence is TGTGCCAGCAGCTTAGACTGGGAAAACACCGGGGAGCTGTTTTTT. It specifies CASSLDWENTGELFF. The whole variable domain, remainder taken from reference TRBV11-2 and TRBJ2-2, is EAGVAQSPRYKIIEKRQSVAFWCNPISGHATLYWYQQILGQGPKLLIQFQNNGVVDDSQLPKDRFSAERLKGVDSTLKIQPAKLEDSAVYLCASSLDWENTGELFFGEGSRLTVL.

The chain employs TRBV28 and TRBJ2-7; TRBD1 aligns across 10 bases. The junction had 4 bases not matched to a gene; V was cut back by 7 bases and J by 4 bases. Germline V gene lookup returns CDR1 MDHEN and CDR2 SYDVKM. The CDR3 runs to 13 residues. The CDR3 region is CASTWTGGYEQYF. DNA of the CDR3: TGTGCCAGCACGTGGACAGGGGGGTACGAGCAGTACTTC.

This chain joins TRBV7-2 and TRBJ2-3; tentatively, D is TRBD2 (7 bases). The CDR3 spans 16 residues. V lost 1 base, J lost 0 bases, and 11 bases lay in between. Looked up from germline, CDR1 is SGHTA and CDR2 is FQGNSA. CDR3 sequence reads: CASSLGRGPSTDTQYF. The CDR3 DNA sequence: TGTGCCAGCAGCTTAGGGCGGGGGCCTAGCACAGATACGCAGTATTTT.

The chain couples TRBV5-6 to TRBJ2-7, with a tentative D call TRBD2 (6 bases). In germline, CDR1 is SGHDT, CDR2 YYEEEE. The CDR3 extends over 14 amino acids. Trimming cost V 3 bases and J 2 bases, with 12 bases left between them. The CDR3 reads CASSSGLAPYEQYF. The CDR3 DNA sequence: TGTGCCAGCAGCTCGGGACTTGCCCCCTACGAGCAGTACTTC.

This clone has a single count. V and J are TRBV2 and TRBJ1-5; 8 bases map to TRBD1. This CDR3 region has 12 residues. Germline CDR1 is SNHLY and CDR2 is FYNNEI. The V segment lost 4 bases and the J segment 7 bases; nucleotides outside the gene matches: 0. The CDR3 loop reads CASSGQGQPQHF. DNA for the CDR3: TGTGCCAGCAGTGGACAGGGGCAGCCCCAGCATTTT.

The chain recombines TRBV7-8 with TRBJ1-5; a possible D gene is TRBD1 (6 bases). The germline V gene encodes CDR1 SGHVS and CDR2 FQNEAQ. With 4 bases removed from V and 4 bases from J, the gap between germline ends came to 20 bases. The CDR3 runs to 17 residues. CDR3 in amino acids: CASSSLGTGALNQPQHF. The CDR3 bases are TGTGCCAGCAGCTCCCTAGGTACGGGGGCGCTGAATCAGCCCCAGCATTTT.

This clone has just a few counts. For the CDR3, the DNA is TGTGCCAGCAGTGAGGGCCGAAAGGGTGGCTACACCTTC. It specifies CASSEGRKGGYTF. The genes are TRBV6-1 and TRBJ1-2; no reliable D call. In germline, CDR1 is MNHNS, CDR2 SASEGT. This CDR3 is built from 13 residues. V was clipped by 3 bases and J by 7 bases, with 12 bases between them.

The gene calls are TRBV3-1 (or the pseudogene TRBV3-2) and TRBJ1-2; 7 bases are a match to TRBD1. V lost 6 bases to trimming and J lost 5 bases; unmatched junction nucleotides: 9. This CDR3 has 14 amino acids. In germline, CDR1 is LGHDT, CDR2 YNNKEL (reference sequence). The CDR3 reads CASRARDRPYGYTF. The DNA for the CDR3 is TGTGCCAGCAGGGCCCGGGACAGACCATATGGCTACACCTTC.

In its sample, this clone was seen once. The chain uses TRBV6-5 and TRBJ1-4, with 7 bases matching TRBD1. The CDR3 contains 15 residues. The junction had 8 bases not matched to a gene; V was cut back by 5 bases and J by 5 bases. Germline assignment: CDR1 MNHEY and CDR2 SVGAGI. The CDR3 here is CASSLGGQNNEKLFF. In nucleotides, the CDR3 is TGTGCCAGCAGTCTTGGGGGACAGAACAATGAAAAACTGTTTTTT.

The chain employs TRBV30 and TRBJ1-6; 7 bases match TRBD1. From germline, CDR1 is GTSNPN and CDR2 SVGIG (reference sequence). The CDR3 runs 14 residues. With V trimmed by 0 bases and J by 5 bases, 1 base remained unmatched. As DNA, the CDR3 is TGTGCCTGGAGTGTAGGGACAGATAATTCACCCCTCCACTTT. Its translation is CAWSVGTDNSPLHF.

The CDR3 DNA sequence: TGTGCCAGCAGCCTCCTAAGGGACACTGAAGCTTTCTTT. This encodes CASSLLRDTEAFF. The J gene is TRBJ1-1, the V gene TRBV6-5, with D uncertain. This CDR3 spans 13 amino acids. Looked up from germline, CDR1 is MNHEY and CDR2 is SVGAGI. The V end was cut by 6 bases, the J end by 3 bases, with 11 bases between.

The chain employs TRBV19 and TRBJ1-5, with a tentative D call TRBD1 (6 bases). CDR1 is LNHDA, CDR2 SQIVND, per germline (reference sequence). The CDR3 runs to 15 residues. Trimming took 4 bases from V and 2 from J, leaving 12 bases between them. CDR3 loop: CASSTVAGGNQPQHF. DNA for the CDR3: TGTGCCAGTAGTACGGTGGCAGGGGGCAATCAGCCCCAGCATTTT.

The chain combines TRBV2 with TRBJ1-2; D gene unclear. CDR1 is SNHLY, CDR2 FYNNEI, per germline. Trimming stripped 2 bases from V and 2 bases from J, with 9 bases between. The CDR3 consists of 14 residues. The CDR3 region is CASSERATNYGYTF. The CDR3, as DNA: TGTGCCAGCAGTGAAAGGGCCACGAACTATGGCTACACCTTC.

CDR3 in amino acids: CSASTGEFYGYTF. The CDR3 nucleotides are TGCAGTGCTAGTACGGGGGAGTTCTATGGCTACACCTTC. V gene TRBV20-1 combines with J gene TRBJ1-2, with D possibly TRBD1 on 5 matching bases. Germline CDR1 DFQATT, CDR2 SNEGSKA (reference sequence). CDR3 length: 13 amino acids. With 3 bases removed from V and 4 bases from J, the gap between germline ends came to 12 bases.